This T cell receptor (beta chain) was retrieved from a study of cytomegalovirus exposure and HLA in healthy donors. The study, taken as a whole, reports: The finding came from a later analysis; first-cohort TCR clusters tended to co-occur in the 130 or so validation repertoires. There were about 160 TCR beta chains listed as cytomegalovirus-associated. Most TCRs appeared rarely, but some public TCRs recurred in many donors.

The donors were part of the validation cohort, which consisted of more than 90 subjects and was separate from the first cohort of hundreds of subjects. With respect to this clone: Its antigen is not identified.

Assay used: immunoSEQ multiplex PCR; TCRdb lists only in-frame clones, some missing. The data contain 200,000 to 250,000 clones, over 75% of them singletons. The receptor comes from a man younger than 30 in good health and CMV-seropositive. The sequenced sample consisted of PBMCs.

CDR3 in amino acids: CASSYSGQGPETQYF. As DNA, the CDR3 is TGTGCCAGCAGTTACTCGGGACAGGGTCCAGAGACCCAGTACTTC. The chain couples TRBV6-5 to TRBJ2-5; TRBD1 agrees at 9 bases. J was trimmed by 4 bases and V by 0 bases; bases with no gene match: 3. The CDR3 length is 15 residues. Looked up from germline, CDR1 is MNHEY and CDR2 is SVGAGI.